The 30 T cell receptor beta chains given below trace back to one sample, sequenced in a study of blood T cell repertoires in COVID-19. Method: immunoSEQ multiplex PCR; TCRdb's copy keeps in-frame clones and lacks some. The sample consists of 130,000 or so clones, 60% to 85% of them appearing once. Sequenced: peripheral blood. These receptors came from a man older than 75 with acute or convalescent COVID-19.

The chain has TRBV7-9 and TRBJ1-5; D is uncertain. The CDR3 consists of 13 residues. Trimming took off 4 bases at V and 4 bases at J, with 8 bases between the two ends. Germline values: CDR1 SEHNR, CDR2 FQNEAQ (reference sequence). The CDR3 protein is CASSSGGNQPQHF. The CDR3 DNA sequence: TGTGCCAGCAGCTCCGGAGGGAATCAGCCCCAGCATTTT.

The chain uses TRBV27 and TRBJ1-2; TRBD1 might be the D (5 bases). Germline lookup yields CDR1 MNHEY and CDR2 SMNVEV (reference sequence). CDR3 length: 15 amino acids. With 7 bases removed from V and 5 bases from J, the gap between germline ends came to 20 bases. In DNA, the CDR3 is TGTGCCAGCACCCCGGCGTCGGGGGGGAGGTATGGCTACACCTTC. Protein product: CASTPASGGRYGYTF.

There are a few counts of this clone. At the DNA level, this CDR3 is encoded by other sequences in the same sample as well. V usage is TRBV7-9 and J usage is TRBJ1-5; D unclear. Germline loops: CDR1 SEHNR, CDR2 FQNEAQ (reference sequence). V lost 0 bases and J 1 base, leaving 4 bases between the germline ends. This CDR3 region has 14 residues. CDR3 in amino acids: CASSLAQSNQPQHF. The DNA of the CDR3 is TGTGCCAGCAGCTTAGCTCAGAGCAATCAGCCCCAGCATTTT.

The chain combines TRBV6-1 with TRBJ1-6; D gene uncertain. The CDR3 is 18 residues long. V gave up 2 bases and J gave up 0 bases, with 14 bases separating them. Germline lookup yields CDR1 MNHNS and CDR2 SASEGT. Here the CDR3 reads CASSERSLSSSYNSPLHF. In nucleotides, the CDR3 is TGTGCCAGCAGTGAAAGGAGTCTTTCCAGCTCCTATAATTCACCCCTCCACTTT.

This clone was seen only a few times. V is TRBV12-3 or TRBV12-4 and J is TRBJ2-1; 8 bases are a match to TRBD2. This CDR3 contains 13 residues. Trimming at V came to 5 bases and at J to 8 bases, leaving 5 bases not matched to a gene. The CDR3 DNA follows: TGTGCCAGCAGTCTACGGGGGGGATATGAGCAGTTCTTC. This encodes CASSLRGGYEQFF.

This sequence joins TRBV4-2 and TRBJ2-2; 7 bases are a match to TRBD1. This CDR3 contains 16 residues. The J segment lost 7 bases and the V segment lost 2 bases, leaving 10 bases of the junction unmatched. Germline V gives CDR1 LGHNA, CDR2 YNFKEQ. The CDR3 nucleotides read TGTGCCAGCAGCCAACGAACAGGGGTTCGGGTCGGGGAGCTGTTTTTT. Encoded protein: CASSQRTGVRVGELFF.

Only a few counts were recorded for this clone. The DNA for the CDR3 is TGTGCCAGCAGCCGAGGGTCGCTCGGGGATGGCTACACCTTC. Amino acid sequence: CASSRGSLGDGYTF. This chain uses TRBV7-8 with TRBJ1-2, with no clear D. Germline values: CDR1 SGHVS, CDR2 FQNEAQ. This CDR3 has 14 residues. Between the trimmed V and J ends, which lost 5 bases and 6 bases, there was a span of 16 bases.

The gene calls are TRBV5-1 and TRBJ2-5; tentatively, D is TRBD2 (5 bases). The V end was cut by 0 bases, the J end by 1 base, with 13 bases between. CDR3 size: 16 residues. Germline V CDR1 and CDR2: SGHRS, YFSETQ. CDR3 DNA: TGCGCCAGCAGCTTGGGTGCGGGCTACACCCAAGAGACCCAGTACTTC. Translated: CASSLGAGYTQETQYF. The complete variable domain, with remaining parts taken from reference TRBV5-1 and TRBJ2-5, reads KAGVTQTPRYLIKTRGQQVTLSCSPISGHRSVSWYQQTPGQGLQFLFEYFSETQRNKGNFPGRFSGRQFSNSRSEMNVSTLELGDSALYLCASSLGAGYTQETQYFGPGTRLLVL.

This rearrangement joins TRBV7-2 to TRBJ1-4; D is perhaps TRBD1 (5 bases). Trimming pared 5 bases from V and 0 bases from J, leaving 13 bases between. CDR1 and CDR2 from the germline V gene are SGHTA and FQGNSA. The CDR3 length is 16 residues. The CDR3 DNA sequence: TGTGCCAGCAGCCTAAATGGCAGGGCAACTAATGAAAAACTGTTTTTT. It codes for CASSLNGRATNEKLFF.

This clone was recorded at least ten times. V gene TRBV4-3 combines with J gene TRBJ1-6, with 9 bases identical to TRBD1. Losses at the gene ends were 0 bases for V and 13 bases for J; bases not matched to a gene: 4. Per the germline V gene, CDR1 is LGHNA and CDR2 is YSLEER. CDR3 length equals 14 residues. CDR3 protein: CASSQDDRGDPLHF. The CDR3 nucleotides read TGCGCCAGCAGCCAAGATGACAGGGGGGACCCCCTCCACTTT.

V and J are TRBV4-3 and TRBJ2-1, with 11 bases matching TRBD1. Germline V gene sequence: CDR1 LGHNA, CDR2 YSLEER. The trim removed 0 bases at V and 6 bases at J, leaving 1 base unmatched. This CDR3 contains 15 residues. The CDR3 sequence is CASSQEGTGGNEQFF. CDR3 nucleotide sequence: TGCGCCAGCAGCCAAGAGGGGACAGGGGGCAATGAGCAGTTCTTC.

The chain is built from TRBV30 and TRBJ1-1; maybe TRBD1 (5 bases). The CDR3 sequence is 14 residues long. V lost 4 bases, J lost 0 bases, and 12 bases lay in between. The V gene's germline CDR1 is GTSNPN and CDR2 SVGIG (reference sequence). The CDR3 DNA is TGTGCCTGGACCAAGGACAACATGAACACTGAAGCTTTCTTT. Encoded protein: CAWTKDNMNTEAFF.

This clone was observed a single time. The CDR3 DNA reads TGTGCCAGCAGTTTTCGGACAGGCTCTGGGGCCAACGTCCTGACTTTC. Encoded protein: CASSFRTGSGANVLTF. The rearrangement links TRBV28 to TRBJ2-6; 7 bases are a match to TRBD1. The CDR3 runs 16 residues. V lost 3 bases, J lost 0 bases, and 2 bases stayed unmatched. CDR1 and CDR2 from the germline V gene are MDHEN and SYDVKM.

The V gene is TRBV10-3, the J gene TRBJ2-7; tentative D call: TRBD1 (5 bases). V dropped 6 bases and J dropped 6 bases, with 15 bases sitting between them. CDR1 and CDR2 from the germline V gene are ENHRY and SYGVKD. The CDR3 is made up of 13 amino acids. The CDR3 region is CAIRDRDHAEQYF. The CDR3 DNA follows: TGTGCCATCAGAGACAGAGACCACGCCGAGCAGTACTTC.

The CDR3 loop reads CASAKTGGMETQYF. DNA of the CDR3: TGTGCCAGCGCCAAGACAGGGGGCATGGAGACCCAGTACTTC. V gene TRBV5-4 combines with J gene TRBJ2-5; 10 bases are a match to TRBD1. This CDR3 is built from 14 residues. CDR1 is SGHNT, CDR2 YYREEE, per germline (reference sequence). Unmatched junction bases numbered 8, after V lost 7 bases and J lost 5 bases.

The rearrangement joins TRBV11-2 to TRBJ2-1, with a tentative D call TRBD1 (6 bases). This CDR3 is built from 15 residues. Germline CDR1 is SGHAT and CDR2 is FQNNGV. V lost 4 bases, J lost 0 bases, and 10 bases lay in between. CDR3 in amino acids: CASSWTVSSYNEQFF. CDR3 DNA: TGTGCCAGCAGCTGGACAGTAAGCTCCTACAATGAGCAGTTCTTC.

The rearrangement joins TRBV19 to TRBJ1-3, with 10 bases aligning to TRBD1. There are 17 residues in the CDR3. Germline V CDR1 and CDR2: LNHDA, SQIVND (reference sequence). Losses at the gene ends were 7 bases for V and 5 bases for J; bases not matched to a gene: 14. The CDR3 sequence: CASIQVRGTGVRNTIYF. CDR3 sequence (DNA): TGTGCCAGTATCCAAGTCCGTGGGACAGGGGTGAGAAACACCATATATTTT.

This clone was detected once. The rearrangement uses TRBV5-6 and TRBJ2-1, with TRBD2 identical over 12 bases. The V gene's germline CDR1 is SGHDT and CDR2 YYEEEE. J gave up 5 bases and V 4 bases, and 10 bases lay outside the gene matches. The CDR3 consists of 17 residues. The CDR3 loop is CASSRTSGGRTHNEQFF. As DNA, the CDR3 is TGTGCCAGCAGCAGAACTAGCGGGGGGCGAACTCACAATGAGCAGTTCTTC.

This clone was counted only a few times. The rearrangement joins TRBV27 to TRBJ1-2; 10 bases map to TRBD1. The V gene end was trimmed by 0 bases and the J gene end by 5 bases; junction bases not matched to a gene: 0. Germline values: CDR1 MNHEY, CDR2 SMNVEV (reference sequence). The CDR3 has 14 residues. The CDR3 region has the DNA TGTGCCAGCAGTTTATCGGGACAGGGGTATGGCTACACCTTC. This gives the protein CASSLSGQGYGYTF.

The chain employs TRBV7-8 and TRBJ1-3, with 7 bases that match TRBD1. The germline gives CDR1 SGHVS, CDR2 FQNEAQ. This CDR3 spans 18 amino acids. J was trimmed by 0 bases and V by 6 bases; bases with no gene match: 14. CDR3 loop: CASSSPWDRELSGNTIYF. In nucleotides, the CDR3 is TGTGCCAGCAGTTCGCCTTGGGACAGAGAACTCTCTGGAAACACCATATATTTT.

The chain joins TRBV6-5 to TRBJ2-7, with 7 bases that match TRBD2. The CDR3 is made up of 14 amino acids. Germline V lookup: CDR1 MNHEY, CDR2 SVGAGI. V shed 6 bases, J shed 0 bases, and the junction held 5 bases outside the gene matches. The CDR3 DNA reads as TGTGCCAGCAGGGGATCGGGGGGCTCCTACGAGCAGTACTTC. This translates into CASRGSGGSYEQYF.

The chain uses TRBV7-8 and TRBJ2-3; D not resolved. The V gene's germline CDR1 is SGHVS and CDR2 FQNEAQ. Trimming pared 7 bases from V and 3 bases from J, leaving 17 bases between. The CDR3 has 15 residues. The CDR3 protein is CASTSEPAVTDTQYF. DNA of the CDR3: TGTGCCAGCACATCAGAACCCGCAGTTACAGATACGCAGTATTTT.

This chain connects TRBV27 to TRBJ2-7; 8 bases align to TRBD2. V gave up 1 base and J gave up 2 bases; unmatched junction bases: 1. The CDR3 extends over 14 amino acids. The V gene's germline CDR1 is MNHEY and CDR2 SMNVEV (reference sequence). The CDR3 DNA sequence: TGTGCCAGCAGTTTATTCGGGGGGGCCTACGAGCAGTACTTC. The encoded protein is CASSLFGGAYEQYF.

The table lists this clone with a count of one. The chain employs TRBV4-1 and TRBJ1-2, with TRBD1 matching 11 bases. The CDR3 is 17 amino acids. The J segment lost 4 bases and the V segment lost 4 bases, leaving 11 bases of the junction unmatched. Germline-derived CDR1 and CDR2 are MGHRA and YSYEKL. CDR3 residues: CASSPGQGAVPGYGYTF. DNA of the CDR3: TGCGCCAGCAGCCCCGGACAGGGGGCTGTCCCAGGCTATGGCTACACCTTC.

This clone was detected once. This chain joins TRBV7-9 and TRBJ2-2, with a weak D call TRBD1 (5 bases). Looked up from germline, CDR1 is SEHNR and CDR2 is FQNEAQ (reference sequence). This CDR3 is 14 amino acids long. Trimming removed 3 bases at V and 4 bases at J, with 9 bases between. The CDR3 loop is CASSFQGVTGELFF. CDR3 DNA: TGTGCCAGCAGCTTCCAGGGTGTCACCGGGGAGCTGTTTTTT.

This sequence joins TRBV9 and TRBJ2-7; D perhaps matches TRBD2 (5 bases). CDR3 length equals 14 residues. Germline CDR1 and CDR2: SGDLS and YYNGEE. Trimming removed 4 bases from V and 0 bases from J, with 11 bases in between. CDR3 DNA sequence: TGTGCCAGCAGCCCGACGGGAAGCTCCTACGAGCAGTACTTC. Translated, it gives CASSPTGSSYEQYF.

This clone was observed a single time. V is TRBV5-1 and J is TRBJ2-7, with D uncertain. The CDR3 contains 13 residues. V lost 1 base, J lost 6 bases, and 11 bases lay in between. The germline gives CDR1 SGHRS, CDR2 YFSETQ. For the CDR3, the DNA is TGCGCCAGCAGCTTGCCAGACAAGTCCGAGCAGTACTTC. This translates into CASSLPDKSEQYF. Together with reference TRBV5-1 and TRBJ2-7, the CDR3 gives the full variable domain: KAGVTQTPRYLIKTRGQQVTLSCSPISGHRSVSWYQQTPGQGLQFLFEYFSETQRNKGNFPGRFSGRQFSNSRSEMNVSTLELGDSALYLCASSLPDKSEQYFGPGTRLTVT.

The V gene is TRBV20-1, the J gene TRBJ1-2; D may be TRBD1 (6 bases). The germline V gene has CDR1 DFQATT and CDR2 SNEGSKA (reference sequence). The CDR3 contains 11 residues. The chain's CDR3 is CRPDSNYGYTF. DNA for the CDR3: TGCAGGCCGGACAGTAACTATGGCTACACCTTC.

The rearrangement links TRBV18 to TRBJ1-1; 9 nucleotides agree with TRBD1. J gave up 3 bases and V 3 bases, and 5 bases lay outside the gene matches. The CDR3 consists of 15 residues. Germline V lookup: CDR1 KGHSH, CDR2 LQKENI. The CDR3 sequence is CASSPKQGADTEAFF. CDR3 bases: TGTGCCAGCTCACCCAAACAGGGGGCGGACACTGAAGCTTTCTTT.

The chain combines TRBV18 with TRBJ2-3; D may be TRBD2 (6 bases). The CDR3 is 13 amino acids. V was cut by 9 bases and J by 5 bases, with 15 bases left in between. Per germline, CDR1 KGHSH and CDR2 LQKENI. The CDR3 reads CASRDSGLDTQYF. The CDR3 DNA follows: TGTGCCAGTAGGGACTCGGGACTAGATACGCAGTATTTT.